The T cell receptor (beta chain) under discussion was sequenced for a study of blood T cell repertoires in COVID-19. For the study at large: Acute and convalescent COVID-19 specimens originated in the United States, Italy and Spain. From T cells, B-cell-depleted T cells, or PBMCs came the material, which was cDNA or gDNA.

In the original workflow: It was from reference gene primer amplification that nucleated cell counts were estimated. Only in-frame clones appear in the TCRdb table, and some are missing; sequencing was by immunoSEQ multiplex PCR. V and J calls and clone size are as listed in that table; D and trimming were resolved from the DNA. The sample has 150,000 or so clones, nearly 70% seen once; the top ten hold 1.9%. The sample consisted of peripheral blood. This sequence was found in a woman aged 70 to 79 with acute or convalescent COVID-19.

The CDR3, as DNA: TGTGCCAGCAGTTACTCGAGTAGCTATGGCTACACCTTC. As protein: CASSYSSSYGYTF. The V gene is TRBV6-5, the J gene TRBJ1-2; D unclear. From germline, CDR1 is MNHEY and CDR2 SVGAGI. The V gene lost 0 bases and the J gene lost 4 bases, with 6 bases spanning the gap. CDR3 size: 13 residues.